Listed here are 3 T cell receptor beta chains from one sample, sequenced in a study of blood T cell repertoires in COVID-19. The method was immunoSEQ multiplex PCR; TCRdb's version includes in-frame clones alone and lacks a portion of them. The sample lists about 170,000 clones, roughly 80% occurring once. The sample comprised peripheral blood. These receptors were taken from a woman aged 70-85 years with COVID-19, enrolled during active disease.

The rearrangement links TRBV9 to TRBJ1-6; 8 bases agree with TRBD1. Trimming at V came to 0 bases and at J to 9 bases, leaving 2 bases not matched to a gene. Per the germline V gene, CDR1 is SGDLS and CDR2 is YYNGEE. CDR3 length: 14 amino acids. This CDR3 reads CASSVVDRASPLHF. In DNA form, the CDR3 reads TGTGCCAGCAGCGTAGTGGACAGGGCTTCACCCCTCCACTTT.

This clone was picked up a small number of times. The chain couples TRBV13 to TRBJ2-5, with 10 positions matching TRBD2. Germline values: CDR1 PRHDT, CDR2 FYEKMQ (reference sequence). V shed 6 bases and J 5 bases; nucleotides not matched to a gene: 6. The CDR3 is 14 residues long. CDR3 region: CASSLYSGGETQYF. CDR3 sequence (DNA): TGTGCCAGCAGTTTATATAGCGGGGGGGAGACCCAGTACTTC.

The chain couples TRBV18 to TRBJ1-1, with 7 positions matching TRBD1. Trimming at V came to 2 bases and at J to 2 bases, leaving 11 bases not matched to a gene. CDR1 is KGHSH, CDR2 LQKENI, per germline. CDR3 length equals 17 residues. This CDR3 reads CASSPTLIQGVNTEAFF. The CDR3, as DNA: TGTGCCAGCTCACCAACACTAATTCAGGGGGTAAACACTGAAGCTTTCTTT. Full variable domain (rest looked up from reference TRBV18 and TRBJ1-1): NAGVMQNPRHLVRRRGQEARLRCSPMKGHSHVYWYRQLPEEGLKFMVYLQKENIIDESGMPKERFSAEFPKEGPSILRIQQVVRGDSAAYFCASSPTLIQGVNTEAFFGQGTRLTVV.